The source of this T cell receptor (beta chain) is a study of blood T cell repertoires in COVID-19. For the study at large: Samples of COVID-19 (acute and convalescent) were obtained from the United States, Italy and Spain. The cDNA or gDNA used as material had been derived from T cells, B-cell-depleted T cells, or PBMCs.

The CDR3 has 14 residues. The germline gives CDR1 LGHDT, CDR2 YNNKEL (reference sequence). Trimming stripped 3 bases from V and 0 bases from J, with 7 bases between. Per the authors' pipeline: It was from reference gene primer amplification that nucleated cell counts were estimated. The repertoire was sequenced with immunoSEQ multiplex PCR; TCRdb's copy has only in-frame clones and lacks some. Clone size and V and J calls were adopted from that table, with D and trimming inferred from the DNA. This sample has about 160,000 clones, with around 90% found just once. The sequence was obtained from a woman aged 55-75 years with active or convalescent COVID-19. The gene calls are TRBV3-1 (or the pseudogene TRBV3-2) and TRBJ2-3, with D hard to call. The sequencing sample was made of peripheral blood. The CDR3 coding sequence is TGTGCCAGCAGCCAGATCGGTAGCACAGATACGCAGTATTTT. Its translation is CASSQIGSTDTQYF.